The T cell receptor (beta chain) under discussion was sequenced for a study of cytomegalovirus exposure and HLA in healthy donors. Primers: 60 Vbeta forward and 13 Jbeta reverse. Sequenced by immunoSEQ multiplex PCR; TCRdb stores in-frame clones only, minus some. This sample contains 150,000 to 200,000 clones. The CDR3 loop spans 14 amino acids. After removal of 1 base from V and 7 bases from J, the junction contained 5 bases not matched to a gene. CDR1 and CDR2 (germline): GTSNPN, SVGIG (reference sequence). Broader study findings: Accurate predictions that matched the HLA-A and HLA-B alleles of most subjects were reportedly made from TCR beta sequences. Productive status was seen about 87% or about 30% of the time for most TCR beta V segments in an earlier analysis.

Remarks on this clone: Its antigen is undetermined.

Material: PBMCs. The chain links TRBV30 to TRBJ2-3; TRBD2 aligns across 10 bases. This clonotype originated in a woman younger than 35 in good health and CMV-seropositive. DNA for the CDR3: TGTGCCTGGAGTGCTAGCGGGGGAGGATATACGCAGTATTTT. Amino acid sequence: CAWSASGGGYTQYF.